Listed here are 21 T cell receptor beta chains from one sample, sequenced in a study of CD8 T cells in Susac syndrome. Reverse transcription of roughly 0.45 to 1 ug RNA was performed with random hexamers. One entry per CDR3 protein results from TCRdb running MiXCR on the immunoSEQ multiplex PCR reads. Of 150,000 to 200,000 distinct CDR3 sequences in the sample, around 94% were seen once. The sequencing sample was made of CD4+ T cells from PBMCs. The receptors here all came from a human donor in good health.

The CDR3 loop is CASSLLAGPSDTQYF. The CDR3 DNA reads as TGCGCCAGCAGCTTACTAGCGGGGCCTTCCGATACGCAGTATTTT. The J gene is TRBJ2-3, the V gene TRBV5-1; 10 bases line up with TRBD2. Germline-derived CDR1 and CDR2 are SGHRS and YFSETQ. The CDR3 loop spans 15 amino acids. The junction had 6 bases not matched to a gene; V was cut back by 2 bases and J by 6 bases. Full variable domain (outside the CDR3, taken from reference TRBV5-1 and TRBJ2-3): KAGVTQTPRYLIKTRGQQVTLSCSPISGHRSVSWYQQTPGQGLQFLFEYFSETQRNKGNFPGRFSGRQFSNSRSEMNVSTLELGDSALYLCASSLLAGPSDTQYFGPGTRLTVL.

The rearrangement uses TRBV20-1 and TRBJ2-7; the D gene is possibly TRBD1 (7 bases). CDR3 length: 14 residues. Germline CDR1 DFQATT, CDR2 SNEGSKA (reference sequence). V gave up 8 bases and J gave up 2 bases, with 19 bases separating them. The CDR3 DNA is TGCAGTTTCGCAACAGGGGACTTCCCCTACGAGCAGTACTTC. Translated, it gives CSFATGDFPYEQYF.

V and J are TRBV20-1 and TRBJ2-4, with TRBD2 matching 11 bases. There are 14 residues in the CDR3. Germline V gene data show CDR1 as DFQATT and CDR2 as SNEGSKA (reference sequence). CDR3 residues: CRPSGGLAKNIQYF. CDR3 DNA sequence: TGCAGACCTAGCGGGGGGCTGGCCAAAAACATTCAGTACTTC.

The chain combines TRBV27 with TRBJ1-6; D unclear. The CDR3 is made up of 13 amino acids. V was cut by 5 bases and J by 10 bases, with 12 bases left in between. Per germline, CDR1 MNHEY and CDR2 SMNVEV (reference sequence). The CDR3 loop reads CASSLTKDSPLHF. CDR3 bases: TGTGCCAGCAGTCTTACTAAGGACTCACCCCTCCACTTT.

The gene calls are TRBV29-1 and TRBJ1-4; D may be TRBD1 (6 bases). V lost 7 bases and J 8 bases, leaving 14 bases between the germline ends. CDR3 length equals 12 residues. Germline loops: CDR1 SQVTM, CDR2 ANQGSEA. In DNA form, the CDR3 reads TGCAGCGCCTTGGGGGCACAGGAAAAACTGTTTTTT. Translated, it gives CSALGAQEKLFF. Together with reference TRBV29-1 and TRBJ1-4, the CDR3 gives the full variable domain: SAVISQKPSRDICQRGTSLTIQCQVDSQVTMMFWYRQQPGQSLTLIATANQGSEATYESGFVIDKFPISRPNLTFSTLTVSNMSPEDSSIYLCSALGAQEKLFFGSGTQLSVL.

The J gene is TRBJ2-3, the V gene TRBV29-1; tentatively, D is TRBD1 (5 bases). V was pared by 5 bases and J by 3 bases, with 12 bases between. The CDR3 loop spans 13 amino acids. Germline V gene lookup returns CDR1 SQVTM and CDR2 ANQGSEA. The CDR3 nucleotides are TGCAGCGTTAAGGGGCAGTTTACAGATACGCAGTATTTT. Its translation is CSVKGQFTDTQYF.

V is TRBV9 and J is TRBJ2-2; the D is unclear. The CDR3 spans 15 residues. With 0 bases removed from V and 0 bases from J, the gap between germline ends came to 6 bases. Germline V gene lookup returns CDR1 SGDLS and CDR2 YYNGEE. CDR3 loop: CASSVGGTNTGELFF. The CDR3 bases are TGTGCCAGCAGCGTAGGGGGTACGAACACCGGGGAGCTGTTTTTT.

The CDR3 region is CSAKKQGWDSPLHF. DNA of the CDR3: TGCAGTGCAAAGAAACAGGGGTGGGATTCACCCCTCCACTTT. This rearrangement joins TRBV20-1 to TRBJ1-6, with 7 bases that match TRBD1. The germline gives CDR1 DFQATT, CDR2 SNEGSKA (reference sequence). The J segment lost 8 bases and the V segment lost 6 bases, leaving 10 bases of the junction unmatched. There are 14 residues in the CDR3.

The rearrangement uses TRBV29-1 and TRBJ1-1, with a possible D match to TRBD1 (5 bases). V was shortened by 7 bases and J by 0 bases, with 15 bases between the two germline ends. The CDR3 has 14 residues. Germline V gives CDR1 SQVTM, CDR2 ANQGSEA. CDR3 DNA: TGCAGCGCGGGGACTTCGGGCATGAACACTGAAGCTTTCTTT. As protein: CSAGTSGMNTEAFF.

The chain is built from TRBV5-1 and TRBJ2-5; a weak D match, TRBD1 (5 bases). V dropped 2 bases and J dropped 1 base, with 12 bases sitting between them. This CDR3 has 15 amino acids. From germline, CDR1 is SGHRS and CDR2 YFSETQ. The CDR3 here is CASSLGQPSQETQYF. CDR3 DNA: TGCGCCAGCAGCTTAGGACAACCTTCCCAAGAGACCCAGTACTTC.

V is TRBV7-2 and J is TRBJ2-1; D is perhaps TRBD2 (7 bases). The CDR3 contains 13 residues. Germline V gene sequence: CDR1 SGHTA, CDR2 FQGNSA. V was shortened by 5 bases and J by 9 bases, with 14 bases between the two germline ends. The CDR3 here is CASSARGAGEQFF. The CDR3 bases are TGTGCCAGCAGCGCCCGGGGGGCGGGTGAGCAGTTCTTC.

This chain uses TRBV9 with TRBJ2-7; 9 bases are a match to TRBD1. V lost 8 bases to trimming and J lost 3 bases; unmatched junction nucleotides: 9. Germline loops: CDR1 SGDLS, CDR2 YYNGEE. The CDR3 contains 14 residues. The CDR3 protein is CASSTGQGDYEQYF. The CDR3 DNA reads as TGTGCCAGTTCTACGGGACAGGGTGACTACGAGCAGTACTTC.

The chain has TRBV29-1 and TRBJ1-2, with D tentatively TRBD1 (5 bases). Trimming cost V 0 bases and J 2 bases, with 13 bases left between them. The CDR3 is 15 amino acids. Germline V lookup: CDR1 SQVTM, CDR2 ANQGSEA. The CDR3, as DNA: TGCAGCGTTGAAGATCGATCCAGGGCCAACTATGGCTACACCTTC. Amino acid sequence: CSVEDRSRANYGYTF. Complete variable domain (other parts from reference TRBV29-1 and TRBJ1-2): SAVISQKPSRDICQRGTSLTIQCQVDSQVTMMFWYRQQPGQSLTLIATANQGSEATYESGFVIDKFPISRPNLTFSTLTVSNMSPEDSSIYLCSVEDRSRANYGYTFGSGTRLTVV.

The V and J genes are TRBV10-3 and TRBJ1-5; D unresolved. The V gene's germline CDR1 is ENHRY and CDR2 SYGVKD. There are 14 residues in the CDR3. Deletions cut 4 bases from V and 0 bases from J, with 7 bases between. The CDR3: CAISATNSNQPQHF. The CDR3 DNA sequence: TGTGCCATCAGTGCTACTAATAGCAATCAGCCCCAGCATTTT.

The chain joins TRBV12-5 to TRBJ2-7; TRBD1 is a possible D gene (6 bases). The CDR3 has 12 residues. CDR1 and CDR2 (germline): LGHNT, FRNRAP. The V end lost 5 bases, the J end lost 3 bases, and 8 bases lay between the germline ends. CDR3 nucleotides: TGTGCTAGTGGTCTACAGGGCTACGAGCAGTACTTC. Amino acid sequence: CASGLQGYEQYF. Drawing the rest from reference TRBV12-5 and TRBJ2-7, the complete variable domain is DARVTQTPRHKVTEMGQEVTMRCQPILGHNTVFWYRQTMMQGLELLAYFRNRAPLDDSGMPKDRFSAEMPDATLATLKIQPSEPRDSAVYFCASGLQGYEQYFGPGTRLTVT.

This rearrangement joins TRBV29-1 to TRBJ2-5; TRBD1 agrees at 7 bases. The trim removed 4 bases at V and 2 bases at J, leaving 4 bases unmatched. The CDR3 totals 13 residues. Germline V gene data show CDR1 as SQVTM and CDR2 as ANQGSEA. CDR3 sequence reads: CSVGGGAQETQYF. In DNA, the CDR3 is TGCAGCGTTGGAGGGGGCGCGCAAGAGACCCAGTACTTC.

The chain has TRBV18 and TRBJ2-1; no reliable D call. V lost 3 bases, J lost 7 bases, and 7 bases lay in between. The length of the CDR3 is 12 residues. The germline CDR1 and CDR2 sequences are KGHSH and LQKENI. CDR3 nucleotides: TGTGCCAGCTCACCGGAAGGAAATGAGCAGTTCTTC. Encoded protein: CASSPEGNEQFF.

This chain joins TRBV14 and TRBJ1-6; 7 bases map to TRBD1. V lost 7 bases and J lost 9; bases outside the gene matches: 12. This CDR3 has 15 amino acids. Germline CDR1 reads SGHDN; CDR2 reads FVKESK. This CDR3 is CASNQGTGVGSPLHF. CDR3 coding DNA: TGTGCCAGCAATCAAGGTACAGGGGTGGGTTCACCCCTCCACTTT.

This clonotype occurred once. This chain joins TRBV29-1 and TRBJ1-2; possible D gene TRBD1, 6 bases. The CDR3 is made up of 16 amino acids. The germline V gene has CDR1 SQVTM and CDR2 ANQGSEA. The V and J ends lost 6 bases and 4 bases respectively, with 24 bases between them. The CDR3 coding sequence is TGCAGCGTGCTCCAAGGGGGGGCAGTGGGCTTCTATGGCTACACCTTC. It specifies CSVLQGGAVGFYGYTF.

The rearrangement joins TRBV19 to TRBJ2-1, with 9 nucleotides matching TRBD1. The CDR3 runs 16 residues. Losses at the gene ends were 3 bases for V and 10 bases for J; bases not matched to a gene: 13. CDR1 is LNHDA and CDR2 is SQIVND in the germline V gene (reference sequence). In DNA form, the CDR3 reads TGTGCCAGTAGTATCCCCGGGACAGGGCGCCCAGGGGAGCAGTTCTTC. It encodes CASSIPGTGRPGEQFF.

The chain recombines TRBV20-1 with TRBJ2-5; 9 bases align to TRBD2. The CDR3 runs to 14 residues. The junction had 10 bases not matched to a gene; V was cut back by 5 bases and J by 6 bases. Germline CDR1 DFQATT, CDR2 SNEGSKA (reference sequence). CDR3 amino acids: CSASPASGAKTQYF. In nucleotides, the CDR3 is TGCAGTGCTTCCCCGGCTAGCGGGGCGAAGACCCAGTACTTC.